This section outlines one T cell receptor beta chain sequence together with its context. Germline-derived CDR1 and CDR2 are SEHNR and FQNEAQ (reference sequence). The V and J ends lost 0 bases and 7 bases, in that order; junction bases with no gene match: 7. The CDR3 contains 15 residues. This sample is part of a study of blood T cell repertoires in COVID-19. Study-level background: Sites across the United States, Italy and Spain contributed samples from acute and convalescent COVID-19.

The method was immunoSEQ multiplex PCR; TCRdb's version includes in-frame clones alone and lacks a portion of them. The repertoire includes a few hundred thousand clones, roughly 90% of them detected once, and around 3% sits in the top ten. The genes are TRBV7-9 and TRBJ1-2, with 8 bases that match TRBD1. This receptor was obtained from a woman aged 25 to 45 with COVID-19, enrolled during active disease. Sequencing was done on a sample of peripheral blood. The DNA for the CDR3 is TGTGCCAGCAGCTTAGCTCAGACAGGGGCCGGTGGCTACACCTTC. This encodes CASSLAQTGAGGYTF. The full variable domain, completed using reference TRBV7-9 and TRBJ1-2, is DTGVSQNPRHKITKRGQNVTFRCDPISEHNRLYWYRQTLGQGPEFLTYFQNEAQLEKSRLLSDRFSAERPKGSFSTLEIQRTEQGDSAMYLCASSLAQTGAGGYTFGSGTRLTVV.